One sample yielded the 20 T cell receptor beta chains listed below, sequenced in a study of OX40 agonist ivuxolimab in advanced cancers. The library was prepared using the immunoSEQ multiplex PCR assay. Not all clones reach the TCRdb copy of this immuneACCESS table, which keeps in-frame sequences only. Checked studies attribute under half of the gap to unresolved V genes and leave the rest unexplained. Present in this sample are approximately 90,000 clones, about 90% of which were seen just once. The ten largest clones represent around 4.5% of the sample. The material sequenced was CD4+ or CD8+ T cells sorted from blood, taken in a trial of the OX40 agonist ivuxolimab. All receptors derive from an adult with an advanced solid tumor such as melanoma, head and neck, liver or kidney cancer.

This rearrangement joins TRBV4-1 to TRBJ2-7; 9 positions agree with TRBD1. V was clipped by 1 base and J by 5 bases; unmatched bases: 12. Germline CDR1 MGHRA, CDR2 YSYEKL. The CDR3 contains 17 residues. CDR3 bases: TGCGCCAGCAGCCAAGGATCCGGTTTACAGGGGGCACACGAGCAGTACTTC. It yields the protein CASSQGSGLQGAHEQYF.

The sample holds one count of this clone. J is TRBJ2-1 and V is TRBV19; D gene unclear. Germline V gives CDR1 LNHDA, CDR2 SQIVND (reference sequence). This CDR3 is 14 amino acids long. V was trimmed by 8 bases and J by 4 bases, leaving 15 bases between them. This CDR3 reads CASSKQNIYNEQFF. Written as DNA, the CDR3 is TGTGCCAGTTCAAAGCAGAACATTTACAATGAGCAGTTCTTC.

The chain is built from TRBV30 and TRBJ1-1, with a weak D call TRBD1 (5 bases). The germline V gene encodes CDR1 GTSNPN and CDR2 SVGIG (reference sequence). V was cut by 8 bases and J by 6 bases, with 10 bases left in between. This CDR3 has 10 residues. The CDR3 DNA reads TGTGCCGGGGCCGGGGCTGAAGCTTTCTTT. Encoded protein: CAGAGAEAFF.

The J gene is TRBJ2-2, the V gene TRBV29-1; tentative D call: TRBD1 (5 bases). Trimming stripped 2 bases from V and 6 bases from J, with 10 bases between. The CDR3 covers 13 residues. Germline CDR1 SQVTM, CDR2 ANQGSEA. The CDR3 DNA reads TGCAGCGTTGAAAGTGGGGCCGCCGGGGAGCTGTTTTTT. Translation: CSVESGAAGELFF.

CDR3 in amino acids: CASSFGYDRGPNGYTF. The CDR3 region has the DNA TGTGCCAGCAGCTTCGGTTACGACAGGGGACCCAATGGCTACACCTTC. The gene calls are TRBV7-3 and TRBJ1-2; 8 bases fit TRBD1. J was trimmed by 6 bases and V by 3 bases; bases with no gene match: 12. Germline assignment: CDR1 SGHTA and CDR2 FQGTGA. The CDR3 extends over 16 amino acids.

The chain employs TRBV6-5 and TRBJ1-5; 7 bases are shared with TRBD1. The length of the CDR3 is 13 residues. V was clipped by 6 bases and J by 4 bases; unmatched bases: 3. Per the germline V gene, CDR1 is MNHEY and CDR2 is SVGAGI. CDR3 sequence: CASRTGVNQPQHF. DNA of the CDR3: TGTGCCAGCAGAACAGGGGTGAATCAGCCCCAGCATTTT.

In its sample, this clone was seen once. V and J are TRBV6-5 and TRBJ2-5; a possible D gene is TRBD1 (6 bases). The germline gives CDR1 MNHEY, CDR2 SVGAGI. Trimming pared 5 bases from V and 2 bases from J, leaving 9 bases between. The CDR3 consists of 13 residues. CDR3 in DNA: TGTGCCAGCAGTAAGGACAGACAAGAGACCCAGTACTTC. This codes for CASSKDRQETQYF.

This chain links TRBV18 with TRBJ2-5; D gene ambiguous. Per germline, CDR1 KGHSH and CDR2 LQKENI. V was cut by 5 bases and J by 4 bases, with 14 bases left in between. CDR3 size: 14 residues. DNA for the CDR3: TGTGCCAGCTCATCACGGGCCACCCCAGAGACCCAGTACTTC. Residues: CASSSRATPETQYF.

The chain links TRBV7-9 to TRBJ2-7, with D unclear. With 2 bases removed from V and 2 bases from J, the gap between germline ends came to 16 bases. Germline V gene lookup returns CDR1 SEHNR and CDR2 FQNEAQ (reference sequence). The length of the CDR3 is 16 residues. CDR3 sequence: CASSLSSPRLTYEQYF. The DNA for the CDR3 is TGTGCCAGCAGCTTAAGTTCGCCCAGGCTAACCTACGAGCAGTACTTC.

The chain links TRBV29-1 to TRBJ2-1; 14 nucleotides line up with TRBD2. Germline V CDR1 and CDR2: SQVTM, ANQGSEA. The CDR3 has 12 amino acids. In DNA form, the CDR3 reads TGCACCGGGACTAGCGGGAGTGATGAGCAGTTCTTC. Its protein product is CTGTSGSDEQFF.

A word on this clone: Other DNA sequences in this specimen translate into the identical CDR3. This chain links TRBV15 with TRBJ1-1; D remains ambiguous. The CDR3 contains 15 residues. Germline CDR1 is LNHNV and CDR2 is YYDKDF (reference sequence). V was cut by 1 base and J by 1 base, with 10 bases left in between. This chain's CDR3 is CATSRVLGGNTEAFF. DNA for the CDR3: TGTGCCACCAGCAGAGTTCTGGGAGGGAACACTGAAGCTTTCTTT.

This rearrangement joins TRBV28 to TRBJ2-1; 12 nucleotides line up with TRBD2. Germline-derived CDR1 and CDR2 are MDHEN and SYDVKM. With 5 bases clipped from V and 8 bases from J, the junction kept 10 bases outside the gene matches. The CDR3 sequence is 16 residues long. The CDR3 DNA reads TGTGCCAGCAGTCCATCCCTAGCGGGAGGGGCGTATGAGCAGTTCTTC. Its protein is CASSPSLAGGAYEQFF.

The V gene is TRBV21-1, the J gene TRBJ1-2. TRBV21-1 is a listed pseudogene. The CDR3 spans 13 residues. The CDR3 is CASSKGKELGYTF. The DNA of the CDR3 is TGTGCCAGCAGCAAGGGAAAAGAGTTAGGCTACACCTTC.

This chain joins TRBV29-1 and TRBJ2-3; 9 bases fit TRBD2. CDR3 length equals 15 residues. Germline CDR1 reads SQVTM; CDR2 reads ANQGSEA. V lost 5 bases and J lost 2; bases outside the gene matches: 8. CDR3 in amino acids: CSVRTSEGLTDTQYF. The CDR3 coding sequence is TGCAGCGTTCGGACTAGCGAAGGGCTCACAGATACGCAGTATTTT.

J is TRBJ1-5 and V is TRBV19; the match to TRBD1 covers 9 bases. The V gene's germline CDR1 is LNHDA and CDR2 SQIVND (reference sequence). The CDR3 covers 15 residues. After removal of 1 base from V and 6 bases from J, the junction contained 4 bases not matched to a gene. The CDR3 DNA sequence: TGTGCCAGTAGTATAGTACAGGGGGCCGGTCAGCCCCAGCATTTT. This encodes CASSIVQGAGQPQHF. Drawing the rest from reference TRBV19 and TRBJ1-5, the complete variable domain is DGGITQSPKYLFRKEGQNVTLSCEQNLNHDAMYWYRQDPGQGLRLIYYSQIVNDFQKGDIAEGYSVSREKKESFPLTVTSAQKNPTAFYLCASSIVQGAGQPQHFGDGTRLSIL.

The V call is TRBV5-5, the J call TRBJ1-2; D is perhaps TRBD1 (6 bases). Trimming stripped 6 bases from V and 4 bases from J, with 19 bases between. CDR1 and CDR2 (germline): SGHKS, YYEKEE (reference sequence). The CDR3 consists of 15 residues. The CDR3, as DNA: TGTGCCAGCACCCCCCTAGGAGACAGGCCCTATGGCTACACCTTC. This translates into CASTPLGDRPYGYTF. The full variable domain, with the rest looked up from reference TRBV5-5 and TRBJ1-2, is DAGVTQSPTHLIKTRGQQVTLRCSPISGHKSVSWYQQVLGQGPQFIFQYYEKEERGRGNFPDRFSARQFPNYSSELNVNALLLGDSALYLCASTPLGDRPYGYTFGSGTRLTVV.

The gene calls are TRBV29-1 and TRBJ2-1, with D possibly being TRBD1 (6 bases). The CDR3 is 14 amino acids. Trimming took 0 bases from V and 4 from J, leaving 10 bases between them. Germline values: CDR1 SQVTM, CDR2 ANQGSEA. CDR3 in amino acids: CSVEEQGLYNEQFF. CDR3 nucleotides: TGCAGCGTTGAAGAGCAGGGGCTGTACAATGAGCAGTTCTTC.

The genes are TRBV6-1 and TRBJ1-2; possibly TRBD1 for D (5 bases). The ends were cut back, 5 bases at V and 8 bases at J, with 12 bases in the middle. In germline, CDR1 is MNHNS, CDR2 SASEGT. The CDR3 extends over 12 amino acids. DNA of the CDR3: TGTGCCAGCAGTACGGGGACTTCGGGCTACACCTTC. Translating gives CASSTGTSGYTF.

This chain uses TRBV11-3 with TRBJ2-2; 12 nucleotides align to TRBD2. The germline V gene encodes CDR1 SGHNT and CDR2 YENEEA. The V segment lost 2 bases and the J segment 4 bases; nucleotides outside the gene matches: 8. This CDR3 contains 18 residues. CDR3 DNA sequence: TGTGCCAGCAGCTTATCGGCTAGCGGGAGGGCAGTCACCGGGGAGCTGTTTTTT. Residues: CASSLSASGRAVTGELFF. Complete variable domain (other parts from reference TRBV11-3 and TRBJ2-2): EAGVVQSPRYKIIEKKQPVAFWCNPISGHNTLYWYLQNLGQGPELLIRYENEEAVDDSQLPKDRFSAERLKGVDSTLKIQPAELGDSAVYLCASSLSASGRAVTGELFFGEGSRLTVL.

The chain joins TRBV7-7 to TRBJ2-5; 11 bases are shared with TRBD1. The V gene end was trimmed by 3 bases and the J gene end by 5 bases; junction bases not matched to a gene: 11. CDR1 and CDR2 from the germline V gene are SSHAT and FNYEAQ (reference sequence). This CDR3 comprises 17 residues. The CDR3 sequence is CASSFGSGQGAGETQYF. The CDR3 coding sequence is TGTGCCAGCAGCTTCGGCTCCGGACAGGGGGCAGGGGAGACCCAGTACTTC.